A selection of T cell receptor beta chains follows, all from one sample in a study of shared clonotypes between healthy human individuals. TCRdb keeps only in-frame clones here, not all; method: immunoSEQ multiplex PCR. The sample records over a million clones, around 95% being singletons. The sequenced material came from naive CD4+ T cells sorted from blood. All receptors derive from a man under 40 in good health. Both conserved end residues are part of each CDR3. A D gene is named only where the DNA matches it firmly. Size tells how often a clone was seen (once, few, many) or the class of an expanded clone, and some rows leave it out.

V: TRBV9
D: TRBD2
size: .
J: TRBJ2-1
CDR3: CASSVFGRGDNEQFF
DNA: TGTGCCAGCAGCGTATTCGGGCGGGGGGACAATGAGCAGTTCTTC

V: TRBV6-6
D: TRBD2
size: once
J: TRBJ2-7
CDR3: CATLAGVGYEQYF
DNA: TGTGCCACCCTAGCGGGAGTGGGTTACGAGCAGTACTTC

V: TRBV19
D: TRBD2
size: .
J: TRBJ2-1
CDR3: CASSTDSGRLNEQFF
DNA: TGTGCCAGTAGTACCGATAGCGGGAGGCTTAATGAGCAGTTCTTC

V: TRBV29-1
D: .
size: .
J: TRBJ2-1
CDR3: CSVEYRPNEQFF
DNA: TGCAGCGTTGAATACAGGCCAAATGAGCAGTTCTTC

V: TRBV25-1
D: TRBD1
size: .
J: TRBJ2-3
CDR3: CASSFTGGTDTQYF
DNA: TGTGCCAGCAGTTTTACAGGGGGCACAGATACGCAGTATTTT

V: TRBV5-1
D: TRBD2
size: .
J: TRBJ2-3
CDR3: CASSSTSGSPSAQYF
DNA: TGCGCCAGCAGCTCGACTAGCGGGAGCCCAAGTGCGCAGTATTTT

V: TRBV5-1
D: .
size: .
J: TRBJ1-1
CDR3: CASSKFPRGQANTEAFF
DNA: TGCGCCAGCAGCAAATTCCCACGCGGGCAAGCGAACACTGAAGCTTTCTTT

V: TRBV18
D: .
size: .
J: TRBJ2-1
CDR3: CASSTDMYNEQFF
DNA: TGTGCCAGCTCCACGGACATGTACAATGAGCAGTTCTTC

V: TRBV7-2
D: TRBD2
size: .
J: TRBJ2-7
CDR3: CASSLVGVGAGGYYEQYF
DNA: TGTGCCAGCAGCTTAGTGGGGGTCGGAGCGGGAGGTTACTACGAGCAGTACTTC

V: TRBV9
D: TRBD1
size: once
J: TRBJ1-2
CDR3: CASSTWDRDGYTF
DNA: TGTGCCAGCAGCACCTGGGACAGAGATGGCTACACCTTC

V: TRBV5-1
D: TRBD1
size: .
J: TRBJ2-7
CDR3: CASSLRDRGYEQYF
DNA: TGCGCCAGCAGCTTAAGAGACAGGGGCTACGAGCAGTACTTC

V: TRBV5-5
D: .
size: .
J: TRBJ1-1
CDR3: CASSPRDSFAFF
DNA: TGTGCCAGCAGCCCAAGAGACAGTTTTGCTTTCTTT

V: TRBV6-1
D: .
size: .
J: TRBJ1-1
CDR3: CASSATGNTEAFF
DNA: TGTGCCAGCAGTGCCACAGGAAACACTGAAGCTTTCTTT

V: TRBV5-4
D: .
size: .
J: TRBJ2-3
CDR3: CASSSGVITDTQYF
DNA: TGTGCCAGCAGCTCGGGAGTGATCACAGATACGCAGTATTTT

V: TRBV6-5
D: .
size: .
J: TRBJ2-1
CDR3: CARRDNEQFF
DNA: TGTGCCAGGCGTGACAATGAGCAGTTCTTC

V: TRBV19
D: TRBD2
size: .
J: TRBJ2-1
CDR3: CASSTGGWDGEQFF
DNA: TGTGCCAGTAGTACCGGGGGGTGGGACGGTGAGCAGTTCTTC

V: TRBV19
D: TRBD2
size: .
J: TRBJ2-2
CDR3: CASSAGLAGGDTGELFF
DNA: TGTGCCAGTAGTGCTGGACTAGCGGGAGGGGACACCGGGGAGCTGTTTTTT

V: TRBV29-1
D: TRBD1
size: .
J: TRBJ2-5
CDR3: CSVGQLQETQYF
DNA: TGCAGCGTGGGACAGTTACAAGAGACCCAGTACTTC

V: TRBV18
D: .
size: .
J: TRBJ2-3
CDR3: CASSPLGGSTDTQYF
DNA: TGTGCCAGCTCACCACTCGGCGGAAGCACAGATACGCAGTATTTT

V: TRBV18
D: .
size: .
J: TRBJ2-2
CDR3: CASSLTGAGELFF
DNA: TGTGCCAGCTCACTAACGGGTGCCGGGGAGCTGTTTTTT

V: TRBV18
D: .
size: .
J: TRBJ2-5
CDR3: CASSPSGAKETQYF
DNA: TGTGCCAGCTCACCATCTGGGGCTAAGGAGACCCAGTACTTC

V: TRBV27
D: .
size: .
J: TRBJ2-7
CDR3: CASSLAFTVYEQYF
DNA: TGTGCCAGCAGTTTAGCTTTCACAGTGTACGAGCAGTACTTC

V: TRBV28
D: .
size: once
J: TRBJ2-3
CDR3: CASSLEGADTQYF
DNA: TGTGCCAGCAGCCTTGAGGGGGCAGATACGCAGTATTTT

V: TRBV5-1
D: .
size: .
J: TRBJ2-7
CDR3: CASSFGSSIDEQYF
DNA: TGCGCCAGCAGCTTCGGTAGTAGCATAGACGAGCAGTACTTC

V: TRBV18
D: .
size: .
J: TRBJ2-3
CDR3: CASSSITDTQYF
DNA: TGTGCCAGCTCATCCATCACAGATACGCAGTATTTT

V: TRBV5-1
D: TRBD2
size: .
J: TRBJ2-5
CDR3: CASSLSGREETQYF
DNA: TGCGCCAGCAGCCTTAGCGGGAGGGAGGAGACCCAGTACTTC

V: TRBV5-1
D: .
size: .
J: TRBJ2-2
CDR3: CASSLALDSRGTGELFF
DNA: TGCGCCAGCAGCTTGGCGCTGGACAGTCGGGGCACCGGGGAGCTGTTTTTT

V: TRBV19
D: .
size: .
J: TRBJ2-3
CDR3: CASSMLTASTDTQYF
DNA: TGTGCCAGTAGTATGCTCACGGCTAGCACAGATACGCAGTATTTT

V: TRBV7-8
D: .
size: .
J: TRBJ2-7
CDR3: CASSLGAGLSYEQYF
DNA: TGTGCCAGCAGCTTAGGGGCAGGACTCTCCTACGAGCAGTACTTC

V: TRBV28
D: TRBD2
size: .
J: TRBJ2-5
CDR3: CASSVLRLAGEETQYF
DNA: TGTGCCAGCAGTGTTCTCAGACTAGCGGGAGAAGAGACCCAGTACTTC

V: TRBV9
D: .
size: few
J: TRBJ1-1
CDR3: CASSRDGTEAFF
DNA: TGTGCCAGCAGCCGGGATGGCACTGAAGCTTTCTTT